This is a list of T cell receptor beta chains from one sample in a study of blood T cells in healthy people across ages. MiXCR, run by TCRdb on the 5' RACE reads, gives a single entry per CDR3 protein. This sample has around 1,000,000 distinct CDR3 sequences; 35% to 40% occur once, and the top ten carry less than 15%. The sample comprised blood. Every receptor here comes from a young man in good health. CDR3s include the opening cysteine and the closing phenylalanine or tryptophan. The D gene is left open where the match is weak. Size is omitted from some rows. Given values are once, few, many or a class for expanded clones.

cdr3_nt	cdr3_aa	d_call	j_call	v_call	clone_size	cdr3_length
TGTGCCAGCAGCTCGGACAGGGCCTCAAACATTCAGTACTTC	CASSSDRASNIQYF	TRBD1	TRBJ2-4	TRBV5-5	many	14
TGTGCCAGCAGTCGGGGGATGAACACTGAAGCTTTCTTT	CASSRGMNTEAFF	.	TRBJ1-1	TRBV6-5	many	13
TGCGCCAGCAGTGAGGGGACAGAGACCTACGAGCAGTACTTC	CASSEGTETYEQYF	TRBD1	TRBJ2-7	TRBV10-2	.	14
TGTGCCAGCAGTTTAAAATGGGCGCAGGGTGAAGCTTTCTTT	CASSLKWAQGEAFF	.	TRBJ1-1	TRBV28	.	14
TGCAGTGCCCTAGTCGGGACAGGGGAAGGAAACACTGAAGCTTTCTTT	CSALVGTGEGNTEAFF	TRBD1	TRBJ1-1	TRBV20-1	.	16
TGTGCCAGCAGACGGAGGGGGACAGGGAGGAATGGGCAGTTCTTC	CASRRRGTGRNGQFF	TRBD1	TRBJ2-1	TRBV6-2/TRBV6-3	.	15
TGTGCCAGCAGTCCGGACAGGGTTTTTTATGAGCAGTTCTTC	CASSPDRVFYEQFF	TRBD1	TRBJ2-1	TRBV9	few	14
TGCAGCACCCGACCCGATGGGACACCTGGACGGTTGGAAGCTTTCTTT	CSTRPDGTPGRLEAFF	.	TRBJ1-1	TRBV29-1	many	16
TGTGCCAGCAGCCTACAACAGGGAAACTATGGCTACACCTTC	CASSLQQGNYGYTF	.	TRBJ1-2	TRBV7-2	.	14
TGTGCCAGCAGCCAAGGGTCGGCCGCCAGCAATGAGCAGTTCTTC	CASSQGSAASNEQFF	.	TRBJ2-1	TRBV4-2	few	15
TGTGCCAGCAGCCAAGTCCTCCCTGGGGCCAACGTCCTGACTTTC	CASSQVLPGANVLTF	.	TRBJ2-6	TRBV3-1	once	15
TGCAGTGCTATAAGGACAGGGTGGAATGAGCAGTACTTC	CSAIRTGWNEQYF	TRBD1	TRBJ2-7	TRBV20-1	few	13
TGTGCCAGCTCCTCAGACCCTATCGATGGCTACACCTTC	CASSSDPIDGYTF	.	TRBJ1-2	TRBV7-9	.	13
TGTGCCAGCAGCAACGACAGGGCTTCACCACTCCACTTT	CASSNDRASPLHF	TRBD1	TRBJ1-6	TRBV12-3/TRBV12-4	.	13
TGTGCCAGCAGTTTTAGGACAGGCGGTATCGACGGCTACACCTTC	CASSFRTGGIDGYTF	TRBD1	TRBJ1-2	TRBV27	.	15
TGCAGTGCCCCCATAGCGGGGGGGCCATCATCCGATGAGCAGTTCTTC	CSAPIAGGPSSDEQFF	TRBD2	TRBJ2-1	TRBV20-1	.	16
TGTGCCAGCAGCTTCCGCTACGGCTTAGCGAACCAAGAGACCCAGTACTTC	CASSFRYGLANQETQYF	.	TRBJ2-5	TRBV7-9	.	17
TGTGCCAGCAGCTCTTATGGGTCTAGCGGTTTCGGTGAGCAGTTCTTC	CASSSYGSSGFGEQFF	TRBD2	TRBJ2-1	TRBV5-4	few	16
TGCAGTGTCTCCCGGGACAAGTCCTACGAGCAGTACTTC	CSVSRDKSYEQYF	.	TRBJ2-7	TRBV20-1	few	13
TGCAGTGTAAGGGGACAGGGGCAATATAGCAATCAGCCCCAGCATTTT	CSVRGQGQYSNQPQHF	TRBD1	TRBJ1-5	TRBV20-1	.	16
TGCGCCAGCAGCCATTCTCTAGCGGGGGCCAGGTACAATGAGCAGTTCTTC	CASSHSLAGARYNEQFF	TRBD2	TRBJ2-1	TRBV4-3	few	17
TGTGCCAGCAGCGCCGGACAGGGAACGCCCCAGCATTTT	CASSAGQGTPQHF	TRBD1	TRBJ1-5	TRBV9	.	13
TGCAGTGCTGACAGGAATTCGAACACTGAAGCTTTCTTT	CSADRNSNTEAFF	.	TRBJ1-1	TRBV20-1	few	13
TGTGCCAGCAGCGCCACTAGGGACAGGGTTAATGAAAAACTGTTTTTT	CASSATRDRVNEKLFF	.	TRBJ1-4	TRBV21-1	.	16
TGTGCCAGCAGCTTAGCGTGGGGGGCGAACACTGAAGCTTTCTTT	CASSLAWGANTEAFF	.	TRBJ1-1	TRBV7-2	.	15
TGCGCCAGCAGCCAAGATCCCCCTAGCGGGGTATCCTACAATGAGCAGTTCTTC	CASSQDPPSGVSYNEQFF	TRBD2	TRBJ2-1	TRBV4-3	.	18
TGCAGTGCTAGTATTAGACAGGGGGCGGCCCAAGAGACCCAGTACTTC	CSASIRQGAAQETQYF	TRBD1	TRBJ2-5	TRBV20-1	few	16
TGCGCCAGCAGCTGGGAACTACAGGGGGCAAGTGGCTACACCTTC	CASSWELQGASGYTF	TRBD1	TRBJ1-2	TRBV5-1	.	15
TGTGCCAGCAGTTTCGAGAGGAGCTCCTACGATGAGCAGTTCTTC	CASSFERSSYDEQFF	.	TRBJ2-1	TRBV27	few	15
TGTGCCAGCAGTTTAGGGGGCGACAATGAGCAGTACTTC	CASSLGGDNEQYF	.	TRBJ2-7	TRBV12-3/TRBV12-4	.	13